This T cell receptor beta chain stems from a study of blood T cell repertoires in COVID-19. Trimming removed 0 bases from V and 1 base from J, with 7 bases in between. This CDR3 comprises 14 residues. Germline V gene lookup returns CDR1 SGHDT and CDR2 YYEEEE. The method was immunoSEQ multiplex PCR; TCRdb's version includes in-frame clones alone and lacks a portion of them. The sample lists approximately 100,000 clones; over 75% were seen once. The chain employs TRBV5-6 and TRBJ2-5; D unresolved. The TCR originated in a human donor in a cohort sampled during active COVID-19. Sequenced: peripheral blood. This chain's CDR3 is CASSLAGIQETQYF. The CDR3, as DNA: TGTGCCAGCAGCTTGGCAGGCATCCAAGAGACCCAGTACTTC.